This TCR beta chain was profiled in a study of T cell repertoires in ileal Crohn's disease. Study-wide context: Surgery for a complication: stricturing in roughly 61%, penetrating in around 39%.

Sequencing used immunoSEQ multiplex PCR; TCRdb keeps in-frame clones, though not all of them. The sample gives about 5,500 clones, around 80% of which show up once; about 40% is in the top ten. This clone was seen more than once but under ten times. The CDR3 loop spans 18 amino acids. CDR1 is SGHRS, CDR2 YFSETQ, per germline. V shed 4 bases, J shed 0 bases, and the junction held 8 bases outside the gene matches. Time point indicated: inflamed ileum from the surgical specimen. This sequence originates from an adult with Crohn's disease. The sample was ileal tissue. V is TRBV5-1 and J is TRBJ2-3; 13 nucleotides agree with TRBD2. The CDR3 here is CASSPGLAGATSTDTQYF. The CDR3 DNA reads TGCGCCAGCAGCCCTGGACTAGCGGGGGCGACAAGCACAGATACGCAGTATTTT.